This TCR beta chain was observed in a study of T cell responses to AZD1222 COVID-19 vaccine. In regard to this clone: The target antigen is unknown.

Profiled with immunoSEQ multiplex PCR; TCRdb holds only in-frame clones, not every one. The sample yields over 100,000 clones, over 75% seen once. Trimming took off 2 bases at V and 1 base at J, with 8 bases between the two ends. CDR3 length: 14 residues. Germline V gene lookup returns CDR1 MNHEY and CDR2 SVGAGI. Regarding the study as a whole: Clonal diversity may have been underestimated, and the donors were mostly white British, with more females than males.

Sequences were derived from peripheral blood, sampled 28 days after the second AZD1222 dose. The sequence derives from an adult who received the AZD1222 COVID-19 vaccine. This chain uses TRBV6-5 with TRBJ1-1; D perhaps matches TRBD1 (5 bases). Here the CDR3 reads CASSYPGQNTEAFF. The CDR3 DNA reads as TGTGCCAGCAGTTACCCTGGACAGAACACTGAAGCTTTCTTT.